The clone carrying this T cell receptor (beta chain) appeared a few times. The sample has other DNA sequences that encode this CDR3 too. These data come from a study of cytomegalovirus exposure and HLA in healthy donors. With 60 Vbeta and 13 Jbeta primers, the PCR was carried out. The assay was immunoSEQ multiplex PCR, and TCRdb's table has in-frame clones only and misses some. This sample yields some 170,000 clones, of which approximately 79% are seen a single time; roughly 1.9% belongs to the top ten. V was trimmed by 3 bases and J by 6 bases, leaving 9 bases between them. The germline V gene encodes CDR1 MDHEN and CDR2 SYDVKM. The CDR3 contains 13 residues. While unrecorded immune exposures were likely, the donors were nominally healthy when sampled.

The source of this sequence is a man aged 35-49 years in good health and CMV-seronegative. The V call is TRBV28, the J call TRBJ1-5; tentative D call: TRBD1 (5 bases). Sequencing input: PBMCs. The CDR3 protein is CASSLGGTQPQHF. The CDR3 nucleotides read TGTGCCAGCAGTTTGGGGGGAACTCAGCCCCAGCATTTT.